The 3 T cell receptor beta chains presented below share a single source sample, sequenced in a study of T cells after yellow fever vaccination. MiXCR was run by TCRdb on the 5' RACE reads, yielding one entry per CDR3 protein. The table includes over 150,000 distinct CDR3 sequences, about 7% detected once. The source material was CD4+ T cells sorted from PBMCs, sampled 5 to 6 days after the first yellow fever vaccination. The receptors stem from a man aged 18 to 29 who received the YFV17D yellow fever vaccine.

This clonotype came up a few times. This chain connects TRBV9 to TRBJ2-5; D unclear. The CDR3 is 14 residues long. Germline V gene lookup returns CDR1 SGDLS and CDR2 YYNGEE. The V and J ends lost 2 bases and 0 bases respectively, with 8 bases between them. The CDR3 here is CASSVAVYQETQYF. CDR3 nucleotide sequence: TGTGCCAGCAGCGTGGCCGTATACCAAGAGACCCAGTACTTC.

The DNA of the CDR3 is TGTGCCAGCAGTTACGGGACACCGGGGTCCCAGTACTTC. This codes for CASSYGTPGSQYF. The rearrangement links TRBV6-6 to TRBJ2-5; D may be TRBD1 (6 bases). Germline values: CDR1 MNHNY, CDR2 SVGAGI (reference sequence). Trimming removed 2 bases from V and 9 bases from J, with 13 bases in between. The CDR3 contains 13 residues.

The CDR3 nucleotides are TGTGCCACCACGACAGGGACCGCGGCCCAGTACTTC. Its translation: CATTTGTAAQYF. The genes are TRBV12-3 or TRBV12-4 and TRBJ2-5; TRBD1 aligns across 7 bases. V was pared by 10 bases and J by 9 bases, with 11 bases of the junction left unmatched. The CDR3 spans 12 residues.